This TCR beta chain was retrieved from a study of blood T cell repertoires in COVID-19. Across the whole study: Specimens from acute and convalescent COVID-19 originated in the United States, Italy and Spain. T cells, B-cell-depleted T cells, or PBMCs supplied cDNA or gDNA.

Germline CDR1 MDHEN, CDR2 SYDVKM. This CDR3 region has 15 residues. The ends lost 7 bases at V and 4 bases at J; junction bases unmatched: 6. Original data processing: Estimation of nucleated cell counts relied on the amplification of reference gene primers. TCRdb's table, derived via immunoSEQ multiplex PCR, lists solely in-frame clones and lacks some. That table supplies the V and J calls and clone size; D and trimming were determined from the DNA. The sample comprises around 80,000 clones, under 85% of which are singletons, and approximately 8.8% rests with the top ten. This clonotype was obtained from a human donor in a cohort sampled during active COVID-19. The specimen was peripheral blood. The chain employs TRBV28 and TRBJ2-3; 12 bases are shared with TRBD1. The CDR3 spells CASNLGTGGPDTQYF. The DNA for the CDR3 is TGTGCCAGCAACCTAGGGACAGGGGGCCCAGATACGCAGTATTTT.